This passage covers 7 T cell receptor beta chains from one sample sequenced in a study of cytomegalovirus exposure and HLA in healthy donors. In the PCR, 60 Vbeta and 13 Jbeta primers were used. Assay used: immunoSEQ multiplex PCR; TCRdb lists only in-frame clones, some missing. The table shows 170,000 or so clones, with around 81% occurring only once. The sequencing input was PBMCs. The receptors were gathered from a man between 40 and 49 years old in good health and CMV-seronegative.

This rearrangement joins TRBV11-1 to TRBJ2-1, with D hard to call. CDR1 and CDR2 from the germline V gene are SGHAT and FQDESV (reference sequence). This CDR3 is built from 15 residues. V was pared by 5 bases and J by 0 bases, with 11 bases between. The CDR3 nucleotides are TGTGCCAGCAGCCCTGGGCCAAGCTCCTACAATGAGCAGTTCTTC. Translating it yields CASSPGPSSYNEQFF. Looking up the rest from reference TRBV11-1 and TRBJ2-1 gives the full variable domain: EAEVAQSPRYKITEKSQAVAFWCDPISGHATLYWYRQILGQGPELLVQFQDESVVDDSQLPKDRFSAERLKGVDSTLKIQPAELGDSAMYLCASSPGPSSYNEQFFGPGTRLTVL.

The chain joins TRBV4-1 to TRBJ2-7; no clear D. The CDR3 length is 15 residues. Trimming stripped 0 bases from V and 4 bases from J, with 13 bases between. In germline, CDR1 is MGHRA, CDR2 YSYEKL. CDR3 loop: CASSQDLLVVYEQYF. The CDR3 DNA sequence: TGCGCCAGCAGCCAAGATTTATTAGTAGTGTACGAGCAGTACTTC.

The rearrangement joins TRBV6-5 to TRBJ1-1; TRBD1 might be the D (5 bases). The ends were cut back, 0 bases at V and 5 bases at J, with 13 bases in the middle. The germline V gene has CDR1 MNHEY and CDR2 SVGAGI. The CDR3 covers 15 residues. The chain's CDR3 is CASSYSPGRTTEAFF. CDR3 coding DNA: TGTGCCAGCAGTTACTCCCCAGGGAGGACTACTGAAGCTTTCTTT.

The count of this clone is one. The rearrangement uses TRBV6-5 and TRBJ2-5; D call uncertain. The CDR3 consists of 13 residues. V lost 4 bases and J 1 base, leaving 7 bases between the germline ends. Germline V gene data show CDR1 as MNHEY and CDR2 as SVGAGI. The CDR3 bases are TGTGCCAGCAGTTCCGGTTCCCAAGAGACCCAGTACTTC. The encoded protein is CASSSGSQETQYF.

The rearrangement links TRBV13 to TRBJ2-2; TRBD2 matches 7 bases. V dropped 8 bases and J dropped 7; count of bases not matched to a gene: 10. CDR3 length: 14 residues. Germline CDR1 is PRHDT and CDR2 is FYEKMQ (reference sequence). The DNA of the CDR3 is TGTGCCAGCCGTGGCGGGAGAGTTCACGGGGAGCTGTTTTTT. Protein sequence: CASRGGRVHGELFF.

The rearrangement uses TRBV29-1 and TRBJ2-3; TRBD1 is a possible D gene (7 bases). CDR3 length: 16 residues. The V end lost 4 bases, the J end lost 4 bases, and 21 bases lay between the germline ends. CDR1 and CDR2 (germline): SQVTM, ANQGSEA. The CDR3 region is CSVALEGAYGADTQYF. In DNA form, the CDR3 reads TGCAGCGTTGCACTGGAGGGGGCATATGGAGCAGATACGCAGTATTTT.

The CDR3 nucleotides read TGTGCCAGCAGCCGGTATAATTCACCCCTCCACTTT. This translates into CASSRYNSPLHF. This rearrangement joins TRBV7-6 to TRBJ1-6; D not resolved. V was clipped by 5 bases and J by 4 bases, with 3 bases between them. Germline V gives CDR1 SGHVS, CDR2 FNYEAQ. This CDR3 region has 12 residues. Together with reference TRBV7-6 and TRBJ1-6, the CDR3 gives the full variable domain: GAGVSQSPRYKVTKRGQDVALRCDPISGHVSLYWYRQALGQGPEFLTYFNYEAQQDKSGLPNDRFSAERPEGSISTLTIQRTEQRDSAMYRCASSRYNSPLHFGNGTRLTVT.